Included here is one TCR beta chain sequence, with context. TCR alpha and TCR beta cDNA libraries carrying sample barcodes and UMIs were produced by 5'RACE using constant-segment primers. MiXCR, run by TCRdb on the 5' RACE reads, gives a single entry per CDR3 protein. The sample includes about 560,000 distinct CDR3 sequences, roughly 18% of them seen just once. The data stem from a study of T-cell memory formation after mild COVID-19. Across the whole study: TCR clusters mostly belonged to single donors.

V was pared by 5 bases and J by 9 bases, with 17 bases between. The CDR3 has 14 amino acids. Germline CDR1 reads SGHTA; CDR2 reads FQGTGA. The sequence came from an adult woman who had mild COVID-19 (a few samples of this study predate the infection). Cell type and time point are not known. The J gene is TRBJ2-1, the V gene TRBV7-3, with D tentatively TRBD2 (6 bases). Sequenced: PBMCs or a T cell subset sorted from them (not recorded which). Here the CDR3 reads CASSLRGSGGEQFF. The CDR3, as DNA: TGTGCCAGCAGCCTTCGGGGGTCCGGGGGTGAGCAGTTCTTC.